This TCR beta chain was captured in a study of T-cell memory formation after mild COVID-19. MiXCR, applied by TCRdb to the 5' RACE reads, yields one record per CDR3 protein. The repertoire holds more than 350,000 distinct CDR3 sequences, with 20% to 25% as singletons. The study, taken as a whole, reports: Those CD4+ clones that contracted were mainly in CM and EM (CD8+ ones in EMRA). Pre-infection memory already had some responding clones, implying cross-reactive memory joined. Clones that shrank (day 15 to 85) were balanced CD4/CD8, whereas later expanders leaned CD4+.

On this clonotype itself: Its antigen is not identified.

The CDR3 spans 14 residues. V dropped 2 bases and J dropped 6 bases, with 13 bases sitting between them. Germline V CDR1 and CDR2: SNHLY, FYNNEI. The chain carries TRBV2 and TRBJ1-2, with D unclear. The receptor was isolated from an adult woman who had mild COVID-19 (a few samples of this study predate the infection). Cell type and time point are not known. The sequencing sample was made of PBMCs or a T cell subset sorted from them (not recorded which). The CDR3 DNA is TGTGCCAGCAGTGAATTGGCCAGCGGACATGGCTACACCTTC. It yields the protein CASSELASGHGYTF.